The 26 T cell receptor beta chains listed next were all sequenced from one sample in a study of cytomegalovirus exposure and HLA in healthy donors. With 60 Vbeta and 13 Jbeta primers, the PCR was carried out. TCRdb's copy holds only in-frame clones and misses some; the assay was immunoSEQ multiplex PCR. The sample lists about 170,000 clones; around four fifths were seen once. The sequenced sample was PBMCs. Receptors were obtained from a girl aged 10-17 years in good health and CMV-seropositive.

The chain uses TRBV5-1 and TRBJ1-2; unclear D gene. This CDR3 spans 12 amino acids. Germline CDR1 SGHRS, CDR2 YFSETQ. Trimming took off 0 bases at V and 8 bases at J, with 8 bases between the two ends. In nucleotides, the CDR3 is TGCGCCAGCAGCTTGGCACGGGAAGGCTACACCTTC. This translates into CASSLAREGYTF. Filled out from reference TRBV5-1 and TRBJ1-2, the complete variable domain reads KAGVTQTPRYLIKTRGQQVTLSCSPISGHRSVSWYQQTPGQGLQFLFEYFSETQRNKGNFPGRFSGRQFSNSRSEMNVSTLELGDSALYLCASSLAREGYTFGSGTRLTVV.

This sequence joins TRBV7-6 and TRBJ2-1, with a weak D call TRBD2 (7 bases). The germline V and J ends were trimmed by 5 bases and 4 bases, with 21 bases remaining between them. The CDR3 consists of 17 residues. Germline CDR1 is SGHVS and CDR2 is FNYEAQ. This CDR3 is CASSQGLRGATYNEQFF. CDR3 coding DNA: TGTGCCAGCAGCCAGGGCCTCCGGGGGGCCACATACAATGAGCAGTTCTTC.

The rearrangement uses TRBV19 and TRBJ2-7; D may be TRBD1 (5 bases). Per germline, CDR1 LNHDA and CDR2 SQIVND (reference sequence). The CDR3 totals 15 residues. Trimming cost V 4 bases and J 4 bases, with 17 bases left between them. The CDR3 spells CASSTRGQGWYEQYF. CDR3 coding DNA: TGTGCCAGTAGTACTAGGGGCCAAGGGTGGTACGAGCAGTACTTC.

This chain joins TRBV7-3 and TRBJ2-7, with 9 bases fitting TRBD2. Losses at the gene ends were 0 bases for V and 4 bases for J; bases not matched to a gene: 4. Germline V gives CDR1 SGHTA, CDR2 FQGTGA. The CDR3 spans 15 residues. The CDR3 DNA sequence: TGTGCCAGCAGCTTAACTAGCGGGGGTTCGTACGAGCAGTACTTC. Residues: CASSLTSGGSYEQYF.

CDR3 bases: TGTGCCAGCAGCGTTAGCCTCGGAGAGACCCAGTACTTC. It codes for CASSVSLGETQYF. J is TRBJ2-5 and V is TRBV9; D not certain. Trimming took off 2 bases at V and 4 bases at J, with 9 bases between the two ends. Germline-derived CDR1 and CDR2 are SGDLS and YYNGEE. This CDR3 has 13 residues.

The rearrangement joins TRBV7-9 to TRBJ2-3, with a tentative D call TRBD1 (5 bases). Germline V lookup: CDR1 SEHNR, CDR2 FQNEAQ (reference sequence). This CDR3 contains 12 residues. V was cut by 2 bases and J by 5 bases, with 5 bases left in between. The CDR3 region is CASSLQGDTQYF. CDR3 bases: TGTGCCAGCAGCTTACAGGGAGATACGCAGTATTTT.

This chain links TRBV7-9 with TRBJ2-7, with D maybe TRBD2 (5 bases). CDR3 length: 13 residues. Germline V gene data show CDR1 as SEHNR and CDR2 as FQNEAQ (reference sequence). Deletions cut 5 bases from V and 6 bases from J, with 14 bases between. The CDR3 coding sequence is TGTGCCAGCAGCCGTCCGGGGATCTCCGAGCAGTACTTC. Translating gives CASSRPGISEQYF.

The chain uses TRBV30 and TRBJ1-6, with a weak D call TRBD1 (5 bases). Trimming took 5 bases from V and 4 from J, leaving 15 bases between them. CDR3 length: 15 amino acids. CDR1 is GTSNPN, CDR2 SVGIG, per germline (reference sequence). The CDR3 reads CAWVPSGVYNSPLHF. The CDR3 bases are TGTGCCTGGGTCCCTTCGGGGGTGTATAATTCACCCCTCCACTTT.

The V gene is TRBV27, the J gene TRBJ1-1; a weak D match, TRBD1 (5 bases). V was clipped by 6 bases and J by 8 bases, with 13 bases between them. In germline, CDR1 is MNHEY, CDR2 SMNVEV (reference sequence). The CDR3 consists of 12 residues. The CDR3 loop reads CASSRQGIEAFF. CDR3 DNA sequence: TGTGCCAGCAGCAGGCAGGGTATAGAAGCTTTCTTT.

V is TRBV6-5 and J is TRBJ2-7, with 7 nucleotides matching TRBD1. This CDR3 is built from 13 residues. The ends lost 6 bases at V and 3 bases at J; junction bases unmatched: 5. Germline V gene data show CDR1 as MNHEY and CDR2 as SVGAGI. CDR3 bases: TGTGCCAGCAGGAGGGACAGTTTCTACGAGCAGTACTTC. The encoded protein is CASRRDSFYEQYF.

This CDR3 reads CASSSGQSSTDTQYF. The CDR3 DNA sequence: TGTGCCAGCAGTTCGGGACAGTCAAGCACAGATACGCAGTATTTT. The genes are TRBV2 and TRBJ2-3; 7 bases match TRBD1. J was trimmed by 0 bases and V by 5 bases; bases with no gene match: 5. The CDR3 extends over 15 amino acids. Germline assignment: CDR1 SNHLY and CDR2 FYNNEI.

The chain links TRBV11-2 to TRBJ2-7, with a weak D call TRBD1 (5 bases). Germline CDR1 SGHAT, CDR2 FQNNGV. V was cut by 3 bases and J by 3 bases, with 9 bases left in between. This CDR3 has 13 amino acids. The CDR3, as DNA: TGTGCCAGCAGCTTTGGGCAGGGCTACGAGCAGTACTTC. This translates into CASSFGQGYEQYF.

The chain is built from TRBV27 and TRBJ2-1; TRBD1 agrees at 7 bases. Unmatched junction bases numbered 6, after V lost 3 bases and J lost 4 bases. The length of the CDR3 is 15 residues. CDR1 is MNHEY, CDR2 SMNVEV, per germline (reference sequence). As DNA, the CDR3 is TGTGCCAGCAGTTTGGAGACAGGGTCGTACAATGAGCAGTTCTTC. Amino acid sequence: CASSLETGSYNEQFF.

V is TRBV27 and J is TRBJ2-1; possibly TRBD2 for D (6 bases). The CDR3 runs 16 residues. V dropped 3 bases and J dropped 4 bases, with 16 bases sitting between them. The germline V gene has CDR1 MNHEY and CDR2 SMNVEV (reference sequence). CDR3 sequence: CASSFASDYLYNEQFF. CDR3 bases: TGTGCCAGCAGTTTTGCTAGCGACTACTTATACAATGAGCAGTTCTTC.

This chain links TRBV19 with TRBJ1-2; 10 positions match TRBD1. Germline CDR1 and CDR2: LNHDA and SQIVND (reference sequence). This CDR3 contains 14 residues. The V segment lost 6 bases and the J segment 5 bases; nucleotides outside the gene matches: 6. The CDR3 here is CASSLGTGEYGYTF. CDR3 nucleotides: TGTGCCAGTAGCCTAGGGACAGGGGAATATGGCTACACCTTC.

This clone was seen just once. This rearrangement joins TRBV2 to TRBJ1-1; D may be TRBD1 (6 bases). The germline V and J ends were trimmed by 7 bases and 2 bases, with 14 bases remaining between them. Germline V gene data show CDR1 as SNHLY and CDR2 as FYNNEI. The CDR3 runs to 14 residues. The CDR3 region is CASNFQGFNTEAFF. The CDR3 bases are TGTGCCAGCAACTTTCAGGGGTTTAACACTGAAGCTTTCTTT.

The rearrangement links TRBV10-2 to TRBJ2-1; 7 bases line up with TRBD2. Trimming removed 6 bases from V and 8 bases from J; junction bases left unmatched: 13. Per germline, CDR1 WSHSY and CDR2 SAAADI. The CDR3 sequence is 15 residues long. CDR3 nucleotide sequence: TGCGCCAGCAGGGGAGGACTAGGGCCTAATTATGAGCAGTTCTTC. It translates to CASRGGLGPNYEQFF.

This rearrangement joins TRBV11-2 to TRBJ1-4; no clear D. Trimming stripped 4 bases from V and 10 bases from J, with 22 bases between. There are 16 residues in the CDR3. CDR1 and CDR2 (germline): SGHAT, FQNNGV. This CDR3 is CASSSRTGEPWGKLFF. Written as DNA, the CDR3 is TGTGCCAGCAGCTCCCGGACTGGAGAACCCTGGGGAAAACTGTTTTTT.

The DNA for the CDR3 is TGTGCCAGCAGCGTAGTTCCTCAGGGTTCAGCTGAAGCTTTCTTT. This gives the protein CASSVVPQGSAEAFF. The chain joins TRBV9 to TRBJ1-1; the D gene is possibly TRBD1 (5 bases). Germline CDR1 reads SGDLS; CDR2 reads YYNGEE. V lost 0 bases to trimming and J lost 6 bases, with 15 bases between them. The CDR3 totals 15 residues.

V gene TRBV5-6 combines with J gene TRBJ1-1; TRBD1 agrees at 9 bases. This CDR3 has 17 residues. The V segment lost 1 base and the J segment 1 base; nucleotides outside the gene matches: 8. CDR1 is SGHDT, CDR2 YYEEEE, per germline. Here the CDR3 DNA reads TGTGCCAGCAGCTTGCCGGGGACAGGGTGGGGGAACACTGAAGCTTTCTTT. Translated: CASSLPGTGWGNTEAFF.

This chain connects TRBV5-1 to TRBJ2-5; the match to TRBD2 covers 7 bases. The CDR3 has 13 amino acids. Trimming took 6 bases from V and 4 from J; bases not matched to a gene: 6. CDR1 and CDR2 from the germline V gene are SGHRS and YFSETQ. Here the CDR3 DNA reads TGCGCCAGCACGACCGGGAGGCGAGAGACCCAGTACTTC. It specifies CASTTGRRETQYF. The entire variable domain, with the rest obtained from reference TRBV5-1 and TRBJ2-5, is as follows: KAGVTQTPRYLIKTRGQQVTLSCSPISGHRSVSWYQQTPGQGLQFLFEYFSETQRNKGNFPGRFSGRQFSNSRSEMNVSTLELGDSALYLCASTTGRRETQYFGPGTRLLVL.

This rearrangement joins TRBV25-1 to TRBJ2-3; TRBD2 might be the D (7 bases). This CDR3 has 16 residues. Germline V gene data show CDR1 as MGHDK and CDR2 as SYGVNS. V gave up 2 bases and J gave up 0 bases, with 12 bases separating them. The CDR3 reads CASSEPRGASTDTQYF. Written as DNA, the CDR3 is TGTGCCAGCAGTGAACCCCGGGGGGCCAGCACAGATACGCAGTATTTT.

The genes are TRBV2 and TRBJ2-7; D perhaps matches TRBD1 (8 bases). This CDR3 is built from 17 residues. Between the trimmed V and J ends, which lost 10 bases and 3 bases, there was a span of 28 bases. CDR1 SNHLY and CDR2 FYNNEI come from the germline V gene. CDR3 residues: CAILRIQRGQEFYEQYF. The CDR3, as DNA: TGTGCCATCCTTCGCATTCAGCGGGGACAGGAGTTCTACGAGCAGTACTTC.

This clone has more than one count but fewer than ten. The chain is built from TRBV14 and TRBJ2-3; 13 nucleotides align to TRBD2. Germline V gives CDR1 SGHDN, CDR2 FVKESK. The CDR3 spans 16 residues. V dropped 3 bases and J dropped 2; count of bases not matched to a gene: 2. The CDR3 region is CASSHGLAGATDTQYF. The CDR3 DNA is TGTGCCAGCAGCCACGGACTAGCGGGGGCCACAGATACGCAGTATTTT. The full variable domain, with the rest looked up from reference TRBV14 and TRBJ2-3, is EAGVTQFPSHSVIEKGQTVTLRCDPISGHDNLYWYRRVMGKEIKFLLHFVKESKQDESGMPNNRFLAERTGGTYSTLKVQPAELEDSGVYFCASSHGLAGATDTQYFGPGTRLTVL.

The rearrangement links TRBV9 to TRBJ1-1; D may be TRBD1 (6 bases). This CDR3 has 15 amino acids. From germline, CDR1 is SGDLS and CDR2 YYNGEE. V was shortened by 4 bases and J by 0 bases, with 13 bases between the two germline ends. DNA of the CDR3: TGTGCCAGCAGCCTGGGGGGGCCTCTGAACACTGAAGCTTTCTTT. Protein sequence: CASSLGGPLNTEAFF.

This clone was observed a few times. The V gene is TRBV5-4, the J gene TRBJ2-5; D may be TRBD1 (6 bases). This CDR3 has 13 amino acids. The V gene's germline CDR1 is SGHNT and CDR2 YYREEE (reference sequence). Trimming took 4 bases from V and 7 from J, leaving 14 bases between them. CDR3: CASSRGGFGTQYF. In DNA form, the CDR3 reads TGTGCCAGCAGCCGAGGGGGATTCGGGACCCAGTACTTC.